The 25 T cell receptor beta chains listed next were all sequenced from one sample in a study of blood T cell repertoires in COVID-19. Profiled with immunoSEQ multiplex PCR; TCRdb holds only in-frame clones, not every one. The repertoire has a few hundred thousand clones, about 86% of them found once; the top ten carry roughly 6.2%. The material sequenced was peripheral blood. Every receptor here comes from a man between 60 and 70 years old who had recovered from COVID-19.

CDR3 in DNA: TGTGCCAGCAGCCCCCAAAAGGGGAAACACTACGAGCAGTACTTC. Translated: CASSPQKGKHYEQYF. The chain carries TRBV28 and TRBJ2-7; TRBD1 might be the D (5 bases). Per germline, CDR1 MDHEN and CDR2 SYDVKM. Trimming removed 6 bases at V and 3 bases at J, with 18 bases between. The CDR3 sequence is 15 residues long.

The V call is TRBV18, the J call TRBJ1-6, with a tentative D call TRBD1 (5 bases). Germline CDR1 reads KGHSH; CDR2 reads LQKENI. The CDR3 runs to 16 residues. V lost 3 bases and J lost 5, with 14 bases in between. The CDR3 DNA reads as TGTGCCAGCTCACCGGGGCAGGGAAGCAATAATTCACCCCTCCACTTT. Translation: CASSPGQGSNNSPLHF.

The rearrangement uses TRBV3-1 (or the pseudogene TRBV3-2) and TRBJ2-1; 11 positions agree with TRBD2. Germline CDR1 is LGHDT and CDR2 is YNNKEL (reference sequence). The CDR3 totals 15 residues. With V trimmed by 4 bases and J by 10 bases, 9 bases remained unmatched. The CDR3 protein is CASSLGLAGTGEQFF. Written as DNA, the CDR3 is TGTGCCAGCAGCCTCGGACTAGCGGGTACGGGGGAGCAGTTCTTC.

V gene TRBV6-1 combines with J gene TRBJ1-5; D remains ambiguous. This CDR3 region has 16 residues. Germline-derived CDR1 and CDR2 are MNHNS and SASEGT. V lost 1 base and J lost 1, with 11 bases in between. CDR3 nucleotide sequence: TGTGCCAGCAGTGAAGTGGGCAGCTGGAGCAATCAGCCCCAGCATTTT. It is translated as CASSEVGSWSNQPQHF.

The gene calls are TRBV11-2 and TRBJ2-5; D is perhaps TRBD1 (6 bases). Trimming took off 3 bases at V and 2 bases at J, with 16 bases between the two ends. CDR1 and CDR2 from the germline V gene are SGHAT and FQNNGV. This CDR3 spans 16 amino acids. The CDR3, as DNA: TGTGCCAGCAGCTTCCAACCCGGGACACAGCAAGAGACCCAGTACTTC. The encoded protein is CASSFQPGTQQETQYF.

This chain links TRBV19 with TRBJ1-2; TRBD1 agrees at 8 bases. The V segment lost 3 bases and the J segment 3 bases; nucleotides outside the gene matches: 3. The V gene's germline CDR1 is LNHDA and CDR2 SQIVND (reference sequence). The CDR3 is made up of 14 amino acids. In DNA, the CDR3 is TGTGCCAGTAGTATCCAGACAGGGGACTATGGCTACACCTTC. The encoded protein is CASSIQTGDYGYTF.

The chain uses TRBV7-9 and TRBJ2-1; 7 positions agree with TRBD2. Germline V gene sequence: CDR1 SEHNR, CDR2 FQNEAQ (reference sequence). This CDR3 comprises 14 residues. After removal of 2 bases from V and 10 bases from J, the junction contained 8 bases not matched to a gene. CDR3 sequence: CASSLKGRANEQFF. The CDR3 DNA reads TGTGCCAGCAGCTTAAAGGGGAGGGCAAACGAGCAGTTCTTC.

The rearrangement joins TRBV4-1 to TRBJ2-1, with 8 bases identical to TRBD2. After removal of 2 bases from V and 6 bases from J, the junction contained 15 bases not matched to a gene. The CDR3 runs to 18 residues. Germline CDR1 and CDR2: MGHRA and YSYEKL. The CDR3: CASSQPAAGLEGSNEQFF. The CDR3, as DNA: TGCGCCAGCAGCCAACCGGCCGCGGGACTAGAAGGGTCCAATGAGCAGTTCTTC.

Points on this clone: Other nucleotide sequences in the sample specify the same CDR3. The rearrangement uses TRBV3-1 (or the pseudogene TRBV3-2) and TRBJ1-3; D might be TRBD1 (6 bases). The CDR3 is 14 amino acids. Germline CDR1 reads LGHDT; CDR2 reads YNNKEL (reference sequence). The ends were cut back, 2 bases at V and 4 bases at J, with 9 bases in the middle. CDR3 DNA: TGTGCCAGCAGCCAAACAGGGACCGGAAACACCATATATTTT. Translating it yields CASSQTGTGNTIYF.

The rearrangement uses TRBV10-1 and TRBJ2-7, with a weak D call TRBD2 (6 bases). The germline V gene has CDR1 WNHNN and CDR2 SYGVQD (reference sequence). CDR3 length equals 14 residues. With 6 bases removed from V and 0 bases from J, the gap between germline ends came to 12 bases. Here the CDR3 DNA reads TGCGCCAGCAGCCGGGACTCGAGCTCCTACGAGCAGTACTTC. It encodes CASSRDSSSYEQYF.

This clone was seen more than once but under ten times. The chain recombines TRBV19 with TRBJ1-5, with D possibly TRBD1 on 6 matching bases. Looked up from germline, CDR1 is LNHDA and CDR2 is SQIVND (reference sequence). This CDR3 spans 15 amino acids. The V and J ends lost 8 bases and 4 bases respectively, with 18 bases between them. Here the CDR3 reads CASDPWGQANQPQHF. In DNA form, the CDR3 reads TGTGCCAGTGACCCCTGGGGGCAGGCAAATCAGCCCCAGCATTTT.

The V and J genes are TRBV28 and TRBJ1-1; possibly TRBD1 for D (5 bases). From germline, CDR1 is MDHEN and CDR2 SYDVKM. The V end was cut by 6 bases, the J end by 5 bases, with 10 bases between. The length of the CDR3 is 12 residues. The CDR3 DNA reads TGTGCCAGCAGGGCCTCAGGGACTGAAGCTTTCTTT. As protein: CASRASGTEAFF.

This clone has a count of ten or more. The chain has TRBV6-1 and TRBJ1-3; unclear D gene. This CDR3 is 16 amino acids long. Trimming shortened V by 1 base and J by 7 bases, and 17 bases separated the two germline ends. Germline values: CDR1 MNHNS, CDR2 SASEGT. The CDR3 coding sequence is TGTGCCAGCAGTGAAGGAATAGGGCGAGGGTCGAACACCATATATTTT. This sequence encodes CASSEGIGRGSNTIYF.

The chain has TRBV3-1 (or the pseudogene TRBV3-2) and TRBJ1-1; D is uncertain. Trimming removed 2 bases from V and 5 bases from J, with 12 bases in between. The CDR3 contains 14 residues. Looked up from germline, CDR1 is LGHDT and CDR2 is YNNKEL (reference sequence). The CDR3 region is CASSQSEGRTEAFF. The CDR3 nucleotides read TGTGCCAGCAGCCAATCGGAAGGGAGGACTGAAGCTTTCTTT.

The count of this clone is one. V usage is TRBV5-4 and J usage is TRBJ2-6, with a possible D match to TRBD2 (5 bases). V was pared by 4 bases and J by 2 bases, with 7 bases between. The CDR3 runs to 14 residues. The germline V gene encodes CDR1 SGHNT and CDR2 YYREEE (reference sequence). The CDR3 is CASSRETGANVLTF. The CDR3 bases are TGTGCCAGCAGCCGGGAAACTGGGGCCAACGTCCTGACTTTC. The whole variable domain, filled in from reference TRBV5-4 and TRBJ2-6, reads ETGVTQSPTHLIKTRGQQVTLRCSSQSGHNTVSWYQQALGQGPQFIFQYYREEENGRGNFPPRFSGLQFPNYSSELNVNALELDDSALYLCASSRETGANVLTFGAGSRLTVL.

The rearrangement uses TRBV9 and TRBJ1-2; D is possibly TRBD1 (5 bases). The germline gives CDR1 SGDLS, CDR2 YYNGEE. The V end was cut by 0 bases, the J end by 4 bases, with 10 bases between. This CDR3 is 14 amino acids long. This CDR3 reads CASSVEQGTYGYTF. CDR3 sequence (DNA): TGTGCCAGCAGCGTAGAGCAGGGTACCTATGGCTACACCTTC.

The chain carries TRBV7-8 and TRBJ2-7; D is perhaps TRBD1 (6 bases). Trimming pared 1 base from V and 2 bases from J, leaving 18 bases between. Germline assignment: CDR1 SGHVS and CDR2 FQNEAQ. The CDR3 is 17 residues long. CDR3 loop: CASSLEGLTTGTYEQYF. The CDR3, as DNA: TGTGCCAGCAGCTTAGAAGGCCTTACTACAGGGACCTACGAGCAGTACTTC.

The V gene is TRBV10-3, the J gene TRBJ2-3; 7 bases align to TRBD1. After removal of 5 bases from V and 2 bases from J, the junction contained 4 bases not matched to a gene. The CDR3 runs 14 residues. Germline lookup yields CDR1 ENHRY and CDR2 SYGVKD. CDR3 nucleotide sequence: TGTGCCATCAGTAGACAGGGCGACACAGATACGCAGTATTTT. Translation: CAISRQGDTDTQYF.

CDR3 DNA: TGTGCCAGTAGTATAGAAGCGGGAGTCGAAAAGACCCAGTACTTC. Translating gives CASSIEAGVEKTQYF. V usage is TRBV19 and J usage is TRBJ2-5, with 8 bases identical to TRBD2. Germline CDR1 and CDR2: LNHDA and SQIVND (reference sequence). There are 15 residues in the CDR3. The junction had 6 bases not matched to a gene; V was cut back by 0 bases and J by 6 bases.

This rearrangement joins TRBV14 to TRBJ2-5; D not resolved. V shed 2 bases and J shed 5 bases, with 9 bases lying between them. CDR1 and CDR2 (germline): SGHDN, FVKESK. CDR3 length: 13 amino acids. CDR3 bases: TGTGCCAGCAGCCAACGACTTCGGGAGACCCAGTACTTC. This translates into CASSQRLRETQYF.

The rearrangement uses TRBV6-5 and TRBJ1-3, with a possible D match to TRBD1 (5 bases). CDR1 MNHEY and CDR2 SVGAGI come from the germline V gene. This CDR3 comprises 14 residues. V was shortened by 4 bases and J by 3 bases, with 10 bases between the two germline ends. This CDR3 is CASSSSGLGNTIYF. The DNA of the CDR3 is TGTGCCAGCAGTTCATCAGGGCTTGGAAACACCATATATTTT.

J is TRBJ2-2 and V is TRBV30, with D possibly matching TRBD1 (6 bases). The CDR3 spans 15 residues. Trimming cost V 0 bases and J 5 bases, with 13 bases left between them. CDR1 GTSNPN and CDR2 SVGIG come from the germline V gene (reference sequence). The CDR3 DNA reads as TGTGCCTGGAGTGTAAAGGGACATCTAACCGGGGAGCTGTTTTTT. Translated, it gives CAWSVKGHLTGELFF. The entire variable domain, with the rest obtained from reference TRBV30 and TRBJ2-2, is as follows: SQTIHQWPATLVQPVGSPLSLECTVEGTSNPNLYWYRQAAGRGLQLLFYSVGIGQISSEVPQNLSASRPQDRQFILSSKKLLLSDSGFYLCAWSVKGHLTGELFFGEGSRLTVL.

This chain connects TRBV6-2 or TRBV6-3 to TRBJ2-2, with 7 bases identical to TRBD2. Germline CDR1 is MNHEY and CDR2 is SVGEGT. The CDR3 is made up of 16 amino acids. The J segment lost 8 bases and the V segment lost 6 bases, leaving 15 bases of the junction unmatched. DNA of the CDR3: TGTGCCAGCAGCGAGCCCCGCGGGACGGGGGGAGGGGAGCTGTTTTTT. Translation: CASSEPRGTGGGELFF.

The CDR3, as DNA: TGCGCCAGCAGCTTCATGAGTCACGAGCAGTACTTC. Amino acids: CASSFMSHEQYF. This chain links TRBV5-1 with TRBJ2-7; D remains ambiguous. Trimming left V 2 bases short and J 5 bases short, with 8 bases between. The germline V gene encodes CDR1 SGHRS and CDR2 YFSETQ. CDR3 length equals 12 residues.

V gene TRBV12-3 or TRBV12-4 combines with J gene TRBJ1-2, with D possibly being TRBD1 (5 bases). Between the trimmed V and J ends, which lost 6 bases and 5 bases, there was a span of 13 bases. This CDR3 has 13 amino acids. The DNA for the CDR3 is TGTGCCAGCAGCTGGGGGGATGGTTATGGCTACACCTTC. This gives the protein CASSWGDGYGYTF.